The T cell receptor (beta chain) described here comes from a study of blood T cells in healthy people across ages. Sample-barcoded 5' priming and a J-beta primer mix drove a second PCR of about 6 to 12 cycles. TCRdb re-called the 5' RACE reads through MiXCR, storing one row per CDR3 protein. Here the sample spans 650,000 to 950,000 distinct CDR3 sequences, 40% to 50% being singletons. The CDR3 consists of 17 residues. The sample consisted of blood. The V and J genes are TRBV12-3 or TRBV12-4 and TRBJ2-5; 9 nucleotides align to TRBD2. The J call may not be correct, given that the DNA end is closer to TRBJ2-7. The receptor was derived from a man aged 60 to 69 in good health. The DNA of the CDR3 is TGTGCCAGCAGAGATACTAGCGGGTTCCCCATAGGCTACGAGCAGTACTTC. Amino acid sequence: CASRDTSGFPIGYEQYF.